This T cell receptor (beta chain) was profiled in a study of vaccination and CD4 T cells after COVID-19. Whole-study findings and limits: Median SARS-CoV-2-reactive clonotype numbers went from around 19 to 38; this increase was not significant. Vaccine-specific clones numbering 304 of 307 showed spike mono-reactivity in convalescent patients.

As for this clonotype: The antigen is undetermined.

This CDR3 is 15 amino acids long. Germline CDR1 and CDR2: MNHNS and SASEGT. J gave up 4 bases and V 6 bases, and 6 bases lay outside the gene matches. With the Oncomine TCR Beta short-read assay, DNA from cultured CD4+ T cells was sequenced. One entry per CDR3 protein, called by TCRdb with MiXCR from the PCR reads. The data show roughly 4,000 distinct CDR3 sequences, 71% seen once. The treatment is: roughly ten-day PBMC culture with coronavirus spike peptide pools or control peptides (ViraFEST assay). The clonotype comes from a human donor who had recovered from COVID-19. The sequenced sample consisted of CD4+ T cells from blood, cultured in vitro. The chain is built from TRBV6-1 and TRBJ1-1; 12 bases are a match to TRBD1. For the CDR3, the DNA is TGTGCCAGCAGGGGACAGGGGGCTTTCGTCACTGAAGCTTTCTTT. Encoded protein: CASRGQGAFVTEAFF.